The 2 T cell receptor beta chains below all came from one sample that was sequenced in a study of CD8 T cells in Susac syndrome. It was with random hexamers that 0.5 to 1 ug RNA was reverse transcribed. TCRdb analysed the immunoSEQ multiplex PCR reads with MiXCR anew, one entry per CDR3 protein. Of some 180,000 distinct CDR3 sequences listed, roughly 94% are singletons. The source material was CD4+ T cells from PBMCs. These receptors originate from a human donor with Susac syndrome.

In DNA form, the CDR3 reads TGCGCCAGCAGCTCGACCGGGACAGGGTCGAATGAGCAGTTCTTC. Amino acid sequence: CASSSTGTGSNEQFF. V gene TRBV5-1 combines with J gene TRBJ2-1, with 9 positions matching TRBD1. Germline trimming cut 3 bases from V and 7 bases from J; bases unmatched to any gene: 8. The CDR3 spans 15 residues. Germline V gene data show CDR1 as SGHRS and CDR2 as YFSETQ.

CDR3 sequence: CASSIILSSYNEQFF. The CDR3 nucleotides read TGTGCCAGTAGTATAATCCTCAGCTCCTACAATGAGCAGTTCTTC. The V gene is TRBV19, the J gene TRBJ2-1; D remains unclear. The germline V gene encodes CDR1 LNHDA and CDR2 SQIVND (reference sequence). The CDR3 consists of 15 residues. V shed 2 bases and J shed 0 bases, with 8 bases lying between them. The whole variable domain, filled in from reference TRBV19 and TRBJ2-1, reads DGGITQSPKYLFRKEGQNVTLSCEQNLNHDAMYWYRQDPGQGLRLIYYSQIVNDFQKGDIAEGYSVSREKKESFPLTVTSAQKNPTAFYLCASSIILSSYNEQFFGPGTRLTVL.